The T cell receptor (beta chain) under discussion was sequenced for a study of OX40 agonist ivuxolimab in advanced cancers. On the study more broadly: The patients received ivuxolimab by intravenous route every 2 weeks at 0.01 to 10 mg/kg.

The data were produced by immunoSEQ multiplex PCR, yet TCRdb's version contains in-frame clones alone and is incomplete. The repertoire holds over 80,000 clones, with roughly nine tenths as singletons. Findings and caveats of the study: Certain nonresponding patients likewise had low normalized T-cell clonal expansion.

Germline CDR1 and CDR2: SEHNR and FQNEAQ (reference sequence). CDR3 length: 11 amino acids. V lost 8 bases to trimming and J lost 1 base, with 5 bases between them. This clone was observed a few times. Its antigen is not identified. This receptor was obtained from an adult with an advanced solid tumor such as melanoma, head and neck, liver or kidney cancer. This material consisted of CD4+ or CD8+ T cells sorted from blood, taken in a trial of the OX40 agonist ivuxolimab. V is TRBV7-9 and J is TRBJ1-1; a weak D match, TRBD1 (5 bases). The CDR3 sequence: CASGANTEAFF. CDR3 bases: TGTGCCAGCGGGGCGAACACTGAAGCTTTCTTT.